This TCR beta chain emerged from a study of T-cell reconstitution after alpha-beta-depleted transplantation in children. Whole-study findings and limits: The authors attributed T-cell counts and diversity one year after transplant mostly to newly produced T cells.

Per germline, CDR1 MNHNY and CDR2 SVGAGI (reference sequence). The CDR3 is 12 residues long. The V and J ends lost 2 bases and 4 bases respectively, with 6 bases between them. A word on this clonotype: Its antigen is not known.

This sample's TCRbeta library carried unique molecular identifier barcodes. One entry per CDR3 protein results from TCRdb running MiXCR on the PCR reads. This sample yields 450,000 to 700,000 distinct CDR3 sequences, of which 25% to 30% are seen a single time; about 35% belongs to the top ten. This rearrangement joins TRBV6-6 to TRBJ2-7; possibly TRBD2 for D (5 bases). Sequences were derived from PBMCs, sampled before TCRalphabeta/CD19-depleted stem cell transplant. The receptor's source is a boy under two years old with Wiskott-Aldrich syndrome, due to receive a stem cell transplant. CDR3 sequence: CASSYREYEQYF. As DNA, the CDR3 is TGTGCCAGCAGTTACAGGGAGTACGAGCAGTACTTC.